The table lists the clone carrying this TCR beta chain with a count of one. Its antigen is not known. These data originate in a study of cytomegalovirus exposure and HLA in healthy donors. Study-wide background: Within the Caucasian-associated ancestry cluster were 65% to 85% of the approximately 400 genotyped donors. Findings and limits, study-wide: Cytomegalovirus status was reportedly diagnosed by the classifier with high sensitivity and specificity. Sequencing likely produced, as an artifact, a cluster of highly shared sequence variants.

The CDR3 is 15 amino acids. Germline V CDR1 and CDR2: LGHNA, YNFKEQ. J lost 3 bases, V lost 4 bases, and 5 bases had no gene match. 60 Vbeta and 13 Jbeta primers were used in PCR. Original processing notes: About 83 million unique TCR beta chains, roughly 11 million shared, were counted in a later analysis. Only in-frame clones appear in the TCRdb table, and some are missing; sequencing was by immunoSEQ multiplex PCR. D and trimming were read from the DNA, whereas the V and J calls and clone size are those reported in that table. The sample has roughly 120,000 clones, about 78% seen once. This chain connects TRBV4-2 to TRBJ1-5; the match to TRBD1 covers 8 bases. The sequence was collected from a woman between 40 and 50 years old in good health and CMV-seropositive. Sequenced: PBMCs. CDR3 bases: TGTGCCAGCAGCCCCGGGACAGGCCTCAATCAGCCCCAGCATTTT. This sequence encodes CASSPGTGLNQPQHF.